Here is one T cell receptor beta chain with its context. The PCR ran on 60 Vbeta and 13 Jbeta primers. The assay was immunoSEQ multiplex PCR, and TCRdb's table has in-frame clones only and misses some. The sample totals 100,000 to 150,000 clones. This sample stems from a study of cytomegalovirus exposure and HLA in healthy donors. The CDR3 covers 13 residues. The germline V and J ends were trimmed by 2 bases and 3 bases, with 8 bases remaining between them. Germline CDR1 SGHRS, CDR2 YFSETQ. The source material was PBMCs. The TCR sequence derives from a man younger than 35 in good health and CMV-seronegative. The rearrangement joins TRBV5-1 to TRBJ1-2; D is perhaps TRBD1 (5 bases). Here the CDR3 DNA reads TGCGCCAGCAGCTTCGACAGCTACTATGGCTACACCTTC. Translated, it gives CASSFDSYYGYTF.